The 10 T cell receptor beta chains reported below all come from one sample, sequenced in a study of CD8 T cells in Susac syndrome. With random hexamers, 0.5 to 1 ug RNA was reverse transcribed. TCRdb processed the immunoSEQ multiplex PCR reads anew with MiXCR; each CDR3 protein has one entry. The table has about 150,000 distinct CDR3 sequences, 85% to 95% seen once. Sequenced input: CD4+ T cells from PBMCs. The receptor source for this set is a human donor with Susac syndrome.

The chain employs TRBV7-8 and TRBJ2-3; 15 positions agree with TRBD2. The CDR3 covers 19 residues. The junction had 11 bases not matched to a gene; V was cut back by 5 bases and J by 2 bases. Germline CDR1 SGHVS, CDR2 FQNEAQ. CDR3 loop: CASSPRWTSGGVYTDTQYF. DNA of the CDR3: TGTGCCAGCAGCCCCCGGTGGACTAGCGGGGGGGTTTACACAGATACGCAGTATTTT.

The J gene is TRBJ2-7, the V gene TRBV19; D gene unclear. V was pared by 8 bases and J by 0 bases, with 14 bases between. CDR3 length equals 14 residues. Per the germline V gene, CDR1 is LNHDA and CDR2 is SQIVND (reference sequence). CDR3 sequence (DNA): TGTGCCAGTTCCCAAGAAGTGAGCTCCTACGAGCAGTACTTC. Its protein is CASSQEVSSYEQYF.

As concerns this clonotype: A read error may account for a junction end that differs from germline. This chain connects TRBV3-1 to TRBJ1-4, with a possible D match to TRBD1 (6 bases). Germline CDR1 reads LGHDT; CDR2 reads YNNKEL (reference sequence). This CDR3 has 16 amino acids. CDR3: CASRQVGGGREEKLFF. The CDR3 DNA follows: TGTGCCAGCAGGCAAGTCGGAGGGGGTCGGGAGGAAAAACTGTTTTTT.

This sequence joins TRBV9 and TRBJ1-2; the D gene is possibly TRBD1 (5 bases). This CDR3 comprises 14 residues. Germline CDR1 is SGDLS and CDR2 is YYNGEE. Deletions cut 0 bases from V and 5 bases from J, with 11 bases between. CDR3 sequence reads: CASSVAGGTYGYTF. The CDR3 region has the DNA TGTGCCAGCAGCGTAGCTGGAGGGACTTATGGCTACACCTTC.

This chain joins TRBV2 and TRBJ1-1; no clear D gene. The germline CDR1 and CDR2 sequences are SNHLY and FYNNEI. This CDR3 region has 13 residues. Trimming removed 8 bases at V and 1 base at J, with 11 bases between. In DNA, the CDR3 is TGTGCCAGCGTTCGGACGGGGAACACTGAAGCTTTCTTT. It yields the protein CASVRTGNTEAFF.

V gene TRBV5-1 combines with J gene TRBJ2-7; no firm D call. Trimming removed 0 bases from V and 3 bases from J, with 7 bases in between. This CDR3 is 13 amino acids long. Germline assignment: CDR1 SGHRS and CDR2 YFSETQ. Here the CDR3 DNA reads TGCGCCAGCAGCTTGGAAGGTTTCTACGAGCAGTACTTC. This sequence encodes CASSLEGFYEQYF.

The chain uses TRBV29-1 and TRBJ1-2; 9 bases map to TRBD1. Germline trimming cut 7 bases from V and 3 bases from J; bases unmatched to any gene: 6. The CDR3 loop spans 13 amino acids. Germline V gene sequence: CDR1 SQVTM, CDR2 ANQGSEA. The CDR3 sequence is CSASGQGDYGYTF. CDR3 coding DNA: TGCAGCGCCTCGGGACAGGGAGACTATGGCTACACCTTC.

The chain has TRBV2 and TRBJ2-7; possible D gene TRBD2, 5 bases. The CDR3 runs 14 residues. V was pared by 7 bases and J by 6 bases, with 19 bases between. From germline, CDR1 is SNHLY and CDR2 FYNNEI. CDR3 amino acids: CASNPQSTGGEQYF. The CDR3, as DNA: TGTGCCAGCAACCCCCAGAGCACCGGAGGCGAGCAGTACTTC. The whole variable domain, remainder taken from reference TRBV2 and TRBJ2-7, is EPEVTQTPSHQVTQMGQEVILRCVPISNHLYFYWYRQILGQKVEFLVSFYNNEISEKSEIFDDQFSVERPDGSNFTLKIRSTKLEDSAMYFCASNPQSTGGEQYFGPGTRLTVT.

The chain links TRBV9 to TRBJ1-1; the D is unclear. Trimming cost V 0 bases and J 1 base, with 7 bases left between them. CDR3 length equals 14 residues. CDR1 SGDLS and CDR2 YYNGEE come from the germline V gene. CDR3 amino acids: CASSVGQTNTEAFF. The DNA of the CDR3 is TGTGCCAGCAGCGTAGGCCAAACGAACACTGAAGCTTTCTTT.

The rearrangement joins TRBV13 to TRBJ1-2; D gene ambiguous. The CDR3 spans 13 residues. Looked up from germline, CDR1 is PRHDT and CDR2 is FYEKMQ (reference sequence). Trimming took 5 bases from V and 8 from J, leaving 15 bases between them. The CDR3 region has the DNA TGTGCCAGCAGCCGCTCCCAGGCCCACGGCTACACCTTC. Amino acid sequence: CASSRSQAHGYTF.